The 6 T cell receptor beta chains listed next were all sequenced from one sample in a study of cytomegalovirus exposure and HLA in healthy donors. Amplification used 60 Vbeta primers and 13 Jbeta primers. Assay used: immunoSEQ multiplex PCR; TCRdb lists only in-frame clones, some missing. Of around 100,000 clones in the sample, roughly two thirds were seen once. Sequencing was performed on PBMCs. The receptors come from a woman aged 25-40 years in good health and CMV-seronegative.

The count of this clone is one. V is TRBV2 and J is TRBJ2-2; 9 bases are a match to TRBD1. V trimming: 2 bases; J trimming: 6 bases; junction bases outside the gene matches: 7. This CDR3 comprises 16 residues. Germline-derived CDR1 and CDR2 are SNHLY and FYNNEI. For the CDR3, the DNA is TGTGCCAGCAGTGAAACAGGGGGCGCCCCGGCCGGGGAGCTGTTTTTT. It yields the protein CASSETGGAPAGELFF.

The rearrangement uses TRBV7-6 and TRBJ2-7; TRBD2 agrees at 8 bases. This CDR3 is 15 amino acids long. Trimming cost V 1 base and J 7 bases; bases outside gene matches: 9. CDR1 is SGHVS and CDR2 is FNYEAQ in the germline V gene. In nucleotides, the CDR3 is TGTGCCAGCAGCTTAGAGGGACTAGGGGGGCGGGAGCAGTACTTC. Its protein is CASSLEGLGGREQYF.

The chain links TRBV6-5 to TRBJ2-7, with 10 bases fitting TRBD1. The CDR3 has 15 amino acids. After removal of 9 bases from V and 1 base from J, the junction contained 9 bases not matched to a gene. Germline V gene data show CDR1 as MNHEY and CDR2 as SVGAGI. The CDR3: CASRSSGQGSYEQYF. DNA for the CDR3: TGTGCCAGTCGATCCTCGGGACAGGGGTCCTACGAGCAGTACTTC.

The chain uses TRBV27 and TRBJ2-1; 8 positions agree with TRBD2. Germline CDR1 MNHEY, CDR2 SMNVEV (reference sequence). This CDR3 contains 17 residues. Trimming took 5 bases from V and 5 from J; bases not matched to a gene: 14. CDR3 protein: CASSIRLAPRGDNEQFF. In nucleotides, the CDR3 is TGTGCCAGCAGTATAAGACTAGCGCCAAGAGGTGACAATGAGCAGTTCTTC.

J is TRBJ1-2 and V is TRBV9, with D possibly TRBD1 on 6 matching bases. CDR1 and CDR2 from the germline V gene are SGDLS and YYNGEE. The CDR3 is made up of 14 amino acids. The V and J ends lost 0 bases and 8 bases respectively, with 14 bases between them. The CDR3 here is CASSVALTGGGYTF. CDR3 bases: TGTGCCAGCAGCGTAGCTCTGACAGGTGGAGGCTACACCTTC.

The chain recombines TRBV6-1 with TRBJ2-1; TRBD2 matches at 10 bases. This CDR3 has 15 residues. Germline V gene lookup returns CDR1 MNHNS and CDR2 SASEGT. J was trimmed by 3 bases and V by 6 bases; bases with no gene match: 5. CDR3 residues: CASRKIAGGYNEQFF. The CDR3 nucleotides read TGTGCCAGCAGGAAAATAGCGGGAGGCTACAATGAGCAGTTCTTC.